The present TCR beta chain was sequenced within a study of T cell responses to AZD1222 COVID-19 vaccine. Some second doses came at about 4 weeks and others at about 12 weeks; these were pooled. Findings of the study overall: Females outnumbered males among donors, who were mostly white British; clonal diversity was possibly underestimated. Increases in Spike-specific TCR breadth and depth were seen after two AZD1222 doses.

The repertoire was sequenced with immunoSEQ multiplex PCR; TCRdb's copy has only in-frame clones and lacks some. This table holds more than 85,000 clones, 80% to 95% found once. On this clone itself: Its cognate antigen is unknown.

The CDR3 contains 17 residues. Trimming took off 2 bases at V and 0 bases at J, with 14 bases between the two ends. The germline V gene has CDR1 LGHNA and CDR2 YNFKEQ. The origin of this receptor is an adult who received the AZD1222 COVID-19 vaccine. Sequenced here: peripheral blood, sampled 28 days after the second AZD1222 dose. The chain couples TRBV4-2 to TRBJ1-5; D is possibly TRBD1 (5 bases). This CDR3 is CASSQKSRTFSNQPQHF. The CDR3 bases are TGTGCCAGCAGCCAAAAAAGCCGGACATTTAGCAATCAGCCCCAGCATTTT.